This passage covers 29 T cell receptor beta chains from one sample sequenced in a study of breast tumors, draining lymph nodes, adjacent tissues. MiXCR, applied by TCRdb to the multiplex PCR reads, yields one record per CDR3 protein. This table has some 47,000 distinct CDR3 sequences, roughly 41% appearing once. The sequenced sample was breast tumor tissue. Source of these receptors: a female donor with breast cancer. Some clones in this sample may be carry-over from other donors' samples.

In this sample, this clonotype is medium-sized. This chain connects TRBV29-1 to TRBJ2-6, with D perhaps TRBD1 (5 bases). The germline V and J ends were trimmed by 4 bases and 1 base, with 5 bases remaining between them. The germline V gene has CDR1 SQVTM and CDR2 ANQGSEA. The CDR3 sequence is 13 residues long. In nucleotides, the CDR3 is TGCAGCGTTGCAGGGTCTGGGGCCAACGTCCTGACTTTC. Protein product: CSVAGSGANVLTF.

V usage is TRBV19 and J usage is TRBJ2-7; D not resolved. Germline V gene data show CDR1 as LNHDA and CDR2 as SQIVND (reference sequence). V was pared by 5 bases and J by 5 bases, with 16 bases between. This CDR3 region has 14 residues. Here the CDR3 DNA reads TGTGCCAGTAGTGTCCTCGGACCCGAAGACGAGCAGTACTTC. Protein: CASSVLGPEDEQYF.

Many counts were recorded for this clonotype. The J gene is TRBJ2-1, the V gene TRBV5-1; D remains unclear. The CDR3 is 13 amino acids. V lost 0 bases and J 5 bases, leaving 6 bases between the germline ends. Germline assignment: CDR1 SGHRS and CDR2 YFSETQ. CDR3 DNA sequence: TGCGCCAGCAGCTTGGATGTCGACAATGAGCAGTTCTTC. It yields the protein CASSLDVDNEQFF.

This clonotype was detected many times. Being one base from a much bigger clone, this may be a read error. V and J are TRBV10-1 and TRBJ2-7, with TRBD1 matching 8 bases. This CDR3 is built from 13 residues. Germline V gene lookup returns CDR1 WNHNN and CDR2 SYGVQD (reference sequence). Here the CDR3 DNA reads TGCGCCAGAGCGACAGGGGAGTCCTACGAGCAGTGCTTC. Translated: CARATGESYEQCF.

This clonotype appeared many times. V is TRBV6-5 and J is TRBJ2-1, with a possible D match to TRBD2 (5 bases). V lost 5 bases and J lost 6, with 8 bases in between. The germline gives CDR1 MNHEY, CDR2 SVGAGI. This CDR3 has 12 amino acids. Written as DNA, the CDR3 is TGTGCCAGCAGTCGGGGTGGCAATGAGCAGTTCTTC. Its protein is CASSRGGNEQFF.

This chain connects TRBV19 to TRBJ2-7; the match to TRBD2 covers 12 bases. The CDR3 totals 15 residues. Germline V CDR1 and CDR2: LNHDA, SQIVND (reference sequence). The V gene end was trimmed by 2 bases and the J gene end by 3 bases; junction bases not matched to a gene: 2. For the CDR3, the DNA is TGTGCCAGTAGTATAAGACTAGCGGGGGTCTACGAGCAGTACTTC. Residues: CASSIRLAGVYEQYF.

This clonotype has ten or more counts. A much larger clone sits a single nucleotide away, making a read error possible. The chain recombines TRBV6-2 or TRBV6-3 with TRBJ2-7; D is undetermined. V was pared by 8 bases and J by 0 bases, with 8 bases between. Germline CDR1 and CDR2: MNHEY and SVGEGT. This CDR3 contains 12 residues. CDR3 amino acids: CASCHVSYEQYF. For the CDR3, the DNA is TGTGCCAGCTGTCACGTCTCCTACGAGCAGTACTTC.

Ten or more counts support this clonotype. The chain is built from TRBV5-1 and TRBJ2-7; D perhaps matches TRBD1 (6 bases). Germline loops: CDR1 SGHRS, CDR2 YFSETQ. CDR3 length equals 13 residues. The V gene lost 5 bases and the J gene lost 1 base, with 10 bases spanning the gap. The CDR3 DNA reads TGCGCCAGCAGAGAACAGGGTTCCTACGAGCAGTACTTC. The encoded protein is CASREQGSYEQYF.

As concerns this clonotype: This likely comes from a read error, as the CDR3 has no conserved phenylalanine or tryptophan at its end. The DNA is omitted, as the CDR3 cannot be located on it reliably, and the CDR3 follows TCRdb's listing. The chain is built from TRBV5-1 and TRBJ1-4; the D call TRBD1 from the table was never checked on the DNA. Inclusive of both ends, the CDR3 amounts to 9 amino acids. Germline CDR1 and CDR2: SGHRS and YFSETQ. CDR3 amino acids: CASSLQGNY.

In its sample, this clonotype was seen a few times. The chain combines TRBV2 with TRBJ1-2; 7 bases map to TRBD1. V dropped 10 bases and J dropped 7; count of bases not matched to a gene: 9. Germline assignment: CDR1 SNHLY and CDR2 FYNNEI. CDR3 length: 12 amino acids. CDR3 in amino acids: CAIQGNLVGYTF. The CDR3, as DNA: TGTGCCATACAGGGGAATTTGGTTGGCTACACCTTC.

The gene calls are TRBV7-9 and TRBJ1-4; D gene unclear. CDR1 and CDR2 (germline): SEHNR, FQNEAQ (reference sequence). V was clipped by 4 bases and J by 3 bases, with 15 bases between them. CDR3 length: 16 amino acids. The chain's CDR3 is CASSSQNTEANEKLFF. CDR3 DNA sequence: TGTGCCAGCAGCTCGCAGAACACTGAAGCTAATGAAAAACTGTTTTTT.

This clonotype was recorded at least ten times. The chain recombines TRBV6-2 or TRBV6-3 with TRBJ1-5, with 12 bases that match TRBD1. CDR1 and CDR2 (germline): MNHEY, SVGEGT. This CDR3 is built from 17 residues. V shed 6 bases, J shed 1 base, and the junction held 7 bases outside the gene matches. The CDR3 DNA reads as TGTGCCAGCAGCGTCCGGGACAGGGGGCTGAGCAATCAGCCCCAGCATTTT. Translation gives CASSVRDRGLSNQPQHF.

The sample holds a few counts of this clonotype. This chain uses TRBV2 with TRBJ1-5, with D tentatively TRBD1 (5 bases). The CDR3 sequence is 14 residues long. Trimming took 4 bases from V and 1 from J, leaving 8 bases between them. Germline V gene data show CDR1 as SNHLY and CDR2 as FYNNEI. CDR3 in DNA: TGTGCCAGCAGTGTGGGACGGAGCAATCAGCCCCAGCATTTT. It codes for CASSVGRSNQPQHF.

This clonotype was seen ten or more times. V usage is TRBV10-2 and J usage is TRBJ1-1; 9 bases are a match to TRBD1. Losses at the gene ends were 6 bases for V and 4 bases for J; bases not matched to a gene: 15. CDR1 and CDR2 (germline): WSHSY, SAAADI. The CDR3 loop spans 17 amino acids. CDR3 sequence reads: CASRRYAGTGIGTEAFF. The CDR3 DNA reads TGCGCCAGCAGAAGATACGCCGGGACAGGGATCGGCACTGAAGCTTTCTTT.

The V and J genes are TRBV15 and TRBJ1-5; no clear D. Per germline, CDR1 LNHNV and CDR2 YYDKDF (reference sequence). The CDR3 has 12 residues. V lost 6 bases and J lost 0, with 3 bases in between. CDR3 protein: CATRDSNQPQHF. In DNA form, the CDR3 reads TGTGCCACCAGGGATAGCAATCAGCCCCAGCATTTT.

The table lists this clonotype with many counts. The chain links TRBV7-7 to TRBJ1-6; D is ambiguous. CDR1 and CDR2 (germline): SSHAT, FNYEAQ (reference sequence). Trimming removed 8 bases at V and 4 bases at J, with 12 bases between. This CDR3 is built from 14 residues. In DNA form, the CDR3 reads TGTGCCAGCGACCTGACCGAATATAATTCACCCCTCCACTTT. This translates into CASDLTEYNSPLHF.

This clonotype was picked up many times. This chain links TRBV7-8 with TRBJ2-2; D uncertain. Germline assignment: CDR1 SGHVS and CDR2 FQNEAQ. This CDR3 comprises 14 residues. V was cut by 9 bases and J by 6 bases, with 17 bases left in between. CDR3: CASRPDLEPGELFF. CDR3 nucleotide sequence: TGTGCCAGTAGGCCTGACCTAGAACCCGGGGAGCTGTTTTTT.

The chain recombines TRBV2 with TRBJ2-5; D not certain. V shed 4 bases and J shed 3 bases, with 6 bases lying between them. The germline gives CDR1 SNHLY, CDR2 FYNNEI. CDR3 length equals 12 residues. In DNA form, the CDR3 reads TGTGCCAGCAGTGGACAAGAAGAGACCCAGTACTTC. Amino acid sequence: CASSGQEETQYF.

The V gene is TRBV5-1, the J gene TRBJ1-4; TRBD1 is a possible D gene (5 bases). Trimming left V 4 bases short and J 10 bases short, with 17 bases between. The length of the CDR3 is 14 residues. Germline values: CDR1 SGHRS, CDR2 YFSETQ. CDR3 in amino acids: CASSMDPGGGKLFF. Here the CDR3 DNA reads TGCGCCAGCAGCATGGACCCCGGGGGTGGAAAACTGTTTTTT.

This clonotype was detected many times. The rearrangement joins TRBV5-1 to TRBJ2-1, with 8 bases fitting TRBD2. The CDR3 contains 17 residues. Losses at the gene ends were 0 bases for V and 4 bases for J; bases not matched to a gene: 9. From germline, CDR1 is SGHRS and CDR2 YFSETQ. In DNA form, the CDR3 reads TGCGCCAGCAGCTTGGGGGAAAGACTAGCGCATTACAATGAGCAGTTCTTC. It is translated as CASSLGERLAHYNEQFF.

This clonotype was picked up one time. The V and J genes are TRBV5-6 and TRBJ1-2; a weak D match, TRBD1 (5 bases). V lost 6 bases and J 7 bases, leaving 31 bases between the germline ends. Per germline, CDR1 SGHDT and CDR2 YYEEEE. This CDR3 is 18 amino acids long. This CDR3 is CASTKQGTGVLEFVGYTF. The CDR3 region has the DNA TGTGCCAGCACCAAGCAGGGAACTGGGGTCCTGGAGTTCGTTGGCTACACCTTC.

This clonotype was recorded at least ten times. The chain carries TRBV28 and TRBJ2-1; unclear D gene. Trimming cost V 7 bases and J 2 bases, with 6 bases left between them. CDR1 and CDR2 (germline): MDHEN, SYDVKM. This CDR3 is 12 amino acids long. The CDR3 DNA is TGTGCCAGCACTAAGCCCTACAATGAGCAGTTCTTC. This gives the protein CASTKPYNEQFF. Full variable domain (remainder filled in from reference TRBV28 and TRBJ2-1): DVKVTQSSRYLVKRTGEKVFLECVQDMDHENMFWYRQDPGLGLRLIYFSYDVKMKEKGDIPEGYSVSREKKERFSLILESASTNQTSMYLCASTKPYNEQFFGPGTRLTVL.

This clonotype was observed at least ten times. The chain carries TRBV20-1 and TRBJ1-1, with D uncertain. V lost 5 bases and J 0 bases, leaving 10 bases between the germline ends. The CDR3 extends over 13 amino acids. Germline CDR1 reads DFQATT; CDR2 reads SNEGSKA (reference sequence). Here the CDR3 reads CSADPTMNTEAFF. The CDR3 nucleotides are TGCAGTGCTGATCCGACCATGAACACTGAAGCTTTCTTT.

Notes on this clonotype: A much larger clone is a single base away; this may be a read error. This chain uses TRBV5-6 with TRBJ1-4, with 10 positions matching TRBD1. Germline V lookup: CDR1 SGHDT, CDR2 YYEEEE. CDR3 length: 15 residues. The DNA for the CDR3 is TGTGCCAGCAGCTACCGGACAGGGGGGCGGGAAAAACCGTTTTTT. Its translation is CASSYRTGGREKPFF. Supplemented by reference TRBV5-6 and TRBJ1-4, the full variable domain reads DAGVTQSPTHLIKTRGQQVTLRCSPKSGHDTVSWYQQALGQGPQFIFQYYEEEERQRGNFPDRFSGHQFPNYSSELNVNALLLGDSALYLCASSYRTGGREKPFFGSGTQLSVL.

This clonotype was recorded many times. V usage is TRBV6-6 and J usage is TRBJ2-1; unclear D gene. The CDR3 spans 15 residues. The V and J ends lost 6 bases and 2 bases respectively, with 14 bases between them. Looked up from germline, CDR1 is MNHNY and CDR2 is SVGAGI (reference sequence). CDR3 in DNA: TGTGCCAGCAGAACCTCCCAAGGCGCCTACAATGAGCAGTTCTTC. Its protein product is CASRTSQGAYNEQFF.

This clonotype showed up many times. The chain combines TRBV6-6 with TRBJ2-7, with D possibly called TRBD1 or TRBD2 (6 bases each). Trimming took off 6 bases at V and 6 bases at J, with 18 bases between the two ends. The germline V gene has CDR1 MNHNY and CDR2 SVGAGI (reference sequence). The CDR3 is 14 residues long. The CDR3 sequence is CASSLTGADAEQYF. The CDR3 DNA follows: TGTGCCAGCAGCCTTACGGGGGCGGATGCCGAGCAGTACTTC.

This chain uses TRBV15 with TRBJ2-2; 12 bases agree with TRBD2. Trimming at V came to 0 bases and at J to 4 bases, leaving 6 bases not matched to a gene. Looked up from germline, CDR1 is LNHNV and CDR2 is YYDKDF (reference sequence). This CDR3 is 18 amino acids long. CDR3: CATSRDSSGRASTGELFF. CDR3 nucleotide sequence: TGTGCCACCAGCAGAGACTCTAGCGGGAGGGCCTCCACCGGGGAGCTGTTTTTT.

This clonotype was detected many times. This may stem from a read error, because a much larger clone lies one nucleotide away. The V call is TRBV4-3, the J call TRBJ2-5; D gene ambiguous. This CDR3 spans 14 amino acids. Germline CDR1 and CDR2: LGHNA and YSLEER. The CDR3 nucleotides read TGCGCCAGCGGCCAAGATCGCAGGCCAGAGACCCAGTACTTC. Translated, it gives CASGQDRRPETQYF.

The CDR3 DNA reads TGTGCCAGCAGGCCCCGACTAGCGGGATTCTCAGATACGCAGTATTTT. Translation gives CASRPRLAGFSDTQYF. The chain uses TRBV27 and TRBJ2-3, with 11 positions matching TRBD2. The V and J ends lost 6 bases and 4 bases, in that order; junction bases with no gene match: 9. CDR1 and CDR2 from the germline V gene are MNHEY and SMNVEV (reference sequence). The CDR3 runs to 16 residues.